The text below deals with one TCR beta chain. The data were taken from a study of sequential checkpoint blockade in melanoma. Clones were sequenced by immunoSEQ multiplex PCR, and TCRdb holds only the in-frame ones, with some missing. The data show roughly 16,000 clones, roughly three quarters seen once. Germline V gene lookup returns CDR1 SEHNR and CDR2 FQNEAQ (reference sequence). CDR3 length equals 15 residues. The V end was cut by 4 bases, the J end by 4 bases, with 14 bases between. The treatment here: randomized to nivolumab then ipilimumab (arm A) or the reverse (arm B). V and J are TRBV7-9 and TRBJ1-3; D uncertain. The sample here was CD8+ T cells sorted from blood (inferred from file names), taken from a patient given nivolumab and ipilimumab in sequence. The receptor was isolated from a human donor with melanoma. In nucleotides, the CDR3 is TGTGCCAGCAGCTCCCCACAGCAGGCAGGAAACACCATATATTTT. Its translation is CASSSPQQAGNTIYF. The full variable domain, in which reference TRBV7-9 and TRBJ1-3 provide the parts outside the CDR3, is DTGVSQNPRHKITKRGQNVTFRCDPISEHNRLYWYRQTLGQGPEFLTYFQNEAQLEKSRLLSDRFSAERPKGSFSTLEIQRTEQGDSAMYLCASSSPQQAGNTIYFGEGSWLTVV.